The 16 T cell receptor beta chains listed next were all sequenced from one sample in a study of cytomegalovirus exposure and HLA in healthy donors. The study ran its PCR with 60 Vbeta and 13 Jbeta primers. Generated by immunoSEQ multiplex PCR, the TCRdb table keeps only in-frame clones and is missing some. The listing contains 50,000 or so clones. Sequenced material: PBMCs. The receptors stem from a man aged 40-49 years in good health and CMV-seropositive.

The chain is built from TRBV5-1 and TRBJ1-1; 7 bases match TRBD1. CDR3 length equals 15 residues. V was clipped by 0 bases and J by 6 bases; unmatched bases: 8. Germline CDR1 is SGHRS and CDR2 is YFSETQ. CDR3 region: CASSLEQGLRPEAFF. The CDR3 DNA follows: TGCGCCAGCAGCTTGGAACAGGGGCTCCGGCCTGAAGCTTTCTTT.

This chain connects TRBV27 to TRBJ2-2; a possible D gene is TRBD1 (6 bases). This CDR3 is built from 16 residues. V was cut by 3 bases and J by 7 bases, with 18 bases left in between. The germline V gene encodes CDR1 MNHEY and CDR2 SMNVEV (reference sequence). The CDR3 reads CASSFEDSRSGGELFF. The CDR3 DNA reads as TGTGCCAGCAGTTTTGAGGACAGCAGGTCCGGCGGGGAGCTGTTTTTT.

The V and J genes are TRBV6-6 and TRBJ2-7; D might be TRBD2 (6 bases). This CDR3 spans 13 amino acids. The germline V gene encodes CDR1 MNHNY and CDR2 SVGAGI (reference sequence). Deletions cut 6 bases from V and 1 base from J, with 10 bases between. CDR3 sequence: CASSHRGSYEQYF. CDR3 nucleotides: TGTGCCAGCAGCCACCGGGGGTCCTACGAGCAGTACTTC.

The rearrangement links TRBV29-1 to TRBJ2-5; 7 bases agree with TRBD2. The assigned J gene may be wrong: the sequence end matches TRBJ2-7 better. Looked up from germline, CDR1 is SQVTM and CDR2 is ANQGSEA. The CDR3 extends over 14 amino acids. The CDR3 loop reads CSAKKSGALYEQYF. The CDR3 nucleotides read TGCAGCGCCAAGAAAAGCGGGGCCCTCTACGAGCAGTACTTC.

The rearrangement joins TRBV28 to TRBJ1-4; D is possibly TRBD1 (5 bases). Germline CDR1 and CDR2: MDHEN and SYDVKM. The CDR3 loop spans 18 amino acids. Trimming took off 2 bases at V and 8 bases at J, with 24 bases between the two ends. Here the CDR3 DNA reads TGTGCCAGCAGTTTAGACTTTTCCCTAGGAGGGGAGGGGGAAAAACTGTTTTTT. Encoded protein: CASSLDFSLGGEGEKLFF.

This chain links TRBV5-1 with TRBJ2-1, with 7 bases that match TRBD2. Germline V lookup: CDR1 SGHRS, CDR2 YFSETQ. V lost 0 bases, J lost 9 bases, and 9 bases stayed unmatched. The CDR3 is 15 amino acids. The CDR3 loop reads CASSLVGGGPGEQFF. The DNA of the CDR3 is TGCGCCAGCAGCTTGGTCGGGGGAGGGCCGGGTGAGCAGTTCTTC.

To note about this clone: The same CDR3 arises from other DNA sequences in this sample as well. The chain links TRBV5-1 to TRBJ2-7; TRBD1 matches at 7 bases. The length of the CDR3 is 13 residues. V shed 4 bases, J shed 1 base, and the junction held 2 bases outside the gene matches. The germline V gene has CDR1 SGHRS and CDR2 YFSETQ. CDR3 nucleotide sequence: TGCGCCAGCAGCGGGGACAGTTCCTACGAGCAGTACTTC. Translated, it gives CASSGDSSYEQYF.

The genes are TRBV7-9 and TRBJ2-7; D is perhaps TRBD1 (5 bases). The CDR3 is made up of 12 amino acids. Looked up from germline, CDR1 is SEHNR and CDR2 is FQNEAQ (reference sequence). V lost 7 bases, J lost 5 bases, and 12 bases lay in between. The chain's CDR3 is CASTRQGDEQYF. As DNA, the CDR3 is TGTGCCAGCACGAGGCAGGGTGACGAGCAGTACTTC.

This rearrangement joins TRBV11-2 to TRBJ1-1, with no clear D. The CDR3 extends over 17 amino acids. Trimming cost V 1 base and J 0 bases, with 15 bases left between them. Germline V gene lookup returns CDR1 SGHAT and CDR2 FQNNGV. CDR3 amino acids: CASSLGAGGGVNTEAFF. The CDR3 coding sequence is TGTGCCAGCAGCTTAGGAGCGGGCGGTGGGGTGAACACTGAAGCTTTCTTT. Supplemented by reference TRBV11-2 and TRBJ1-1, the full variable domain reads EAGVAQSPRYKIIEKRQSVAFWCNPISGHATLYWYQQILGQGPKLLIQFQNNGVVDDSQLPKDRFSAERLKGVDSTLKIQPAKLEDSAVYLCASSLGAGGGVNTEAFFGQGTRLTVV.

The V and J genes are TRBV28 and TRBJ1-5; TRBD1 matches 10 bases. This CDR3 has 16 residues. With 4 bases clipped from V and 7 bases from J, the junction kept 10 bases outside the gene matches. From germline, CDR1 is MDHEN and CDR2 SYDVKM. For the CDR3, the DNA is TGTGCCAGCAGTTACGCGGGACAGGGGTTTGGGCAGCCCCAGCATTTT. This gives the protein CASSYAGQGFGQPQHF.

This chain connects TRBV5-1 to TRBJ1-1, with TRBD1 identical over 7 bases. The CDR3 is made up of 14 amino acids. With V trimmed by 3 bases and J by 2 bases, 4 bases remained unmatched. Germline V gene data show CDR1 as SGHRS and CDR2 as YFSETQ. The CDR3 loop is CASSYGTDNTEAFF. DNA for the CDR3: TGCGCCAGCAGCTACGGGACAGATAACACTGAAGCTTTCTTT.

The chain recombines TRBV7-7 with TRBJ2-2; D may be TRBD2 (7 bases). Germline CDR1 SSHAT, CDR2 FNYEAQ (reference sequence). The CDR3 runs to 15 residues. For the CDR3, the DNA is TGTGCTAGTACCCCATCGGGGGGCCTCACCGGGGAGCTGTTTTTT. Translation gives CASTPSGGLTGELFF. The full variable domain, its missing parts supplied by reference TRBV7-7 and TRBJ2-2, is GAGVSQSPRYKVTKRGQDVTLRCDPISSHATLYWYQQALGQGPEFLTYFNYEAQPDKSGLPSDRFSAERPEGSISTLTIQRTEQRDSAMYRCASTPSGGLTGELFFGEGSRLTVL.

The V and J genes are TRBV6-5 and TRBJ1-1; 7 bases line up with TRBD1. The CDR3 loop spans 13 amino acids. With 3 bases clipped from V and 3 bases from J, the junction kept 1 base outside the gene matches. Germline V CDR1 and CDR2: MNHEY, SVGAGI. The CDR3 loop is CASSYTGDTEAFF. The CDR3 DNA reads as TGTGCCAGCAGTTATACAGGGGACACTGAAGCTTTCTTT.

The rearrangement joins TRBV9 to TRBJ2-7; 8 nucleotides line up with TRBD1. Germline assignment: CDR1 SGDLS and CDR2 YYNGEE. After removal of 4 bases from V and 2 bases from J, the junction contained 8 bases not matched to a gene. The CDR3 runs 15 residues. This CDR3 is CASSPRTGLTYEQYF. CDR3 bases: TGTGCCAGCAGCCCCAGGACAGGGTTGACCTACGAGCAGTACTTC.

J is TRBJ2-1 and V is TRBV6-1; 9 nucleotides agree with TRBD2. Germline-derived CDR1 and CDR2 are MNHNS and SASEGT. The CDR3 consists of 14 residues. Trimming took 7 bases from V and 8 from J; bases not matched to a gene: 9. For the CDR3, the DNA is TGTGCCAGCACCTACGGAGCGGGAGGCTATGAGCAGTTCTTC. Translating gives CASTYGAGGYEQFF.

This chain links TRBV7-9 with TRBJ2-7; 8 nucleotides match TRBD1. The junction had 5 bases not matched to a gene; V was cut back by 5 bases and J by 2 bases. Germline V gene data show CDR1 as SEHNR and CDR2 as FQNEAQ (reference sequence). The CDR3 is made up of 14 amino acids. The CDR3 region is CASSEQGGPYEQYF. Written as DNA, the CDR3 is TGTGCCAGCAGCGAACAGGGGGGTCCCTACGAGCAGTACTTC.